The T cell receptor (beta chain) under discussion was sequenced for a study of naive and memory T cell subsets. Both TRBC1 and TRBC2 were covered by a beta constant-region primer of two equimolar oligonucleotides. Nested alpha and beta constant-region primers with the SP2 primer drove four PCR rounds on ligated cDNA. Each CDR3 protein gets one entry after TCRdb re-called the UMI-ligation and nested PCR reads with MiXCR. The sample consists of over 20,000 distinct CDR3 sequences, roughly 8.2% of them appearing once. In this sample, this clonotype turned up many times. Trimming took 4 bases from V and 0 from J, leaving 12 bases between them. The germline CDR1 and CDR2 sequences are SQVTM and ANQGSEA. CDR3 length equals 14 residues.

The receptor's source is a human donor in good health. The gene calls are TRBV29-1 and TRBJ1-1; the D gene is possibly TRBD1 (5 bases). The sequenced sample consisted of central memory CD8+ T cells from blood. The CDR3 region has the DNA TGCAGCGTTGTTTGGGGGAAGGTGAACACTGAAGCTTTCTTT. Translated: CSVVWGKVNTEAFF.